Sequencing of this TCR beta chain was carried out in a study of Ad26.COV2.S vaccination and SARS-CoV-2 variants. Background on the study: Ad26.COV2.S shots went into the muscle once or twice, 56 days apart. Study-wide findings and caveats: Total T cell responses were possibly underestimated by TCR breadth and depth analyses.

A note on this clone: What it binds is not known.

Repertoires were generated with immunoSEQ multiplex PCR, while TCRdb's copy carries only in-frame clones and drops some. The data contain hundreds of thousands of clones, roughly 90% of them seen just once; the ten biggest clones take up over 1.3%. As to treatment: 19 received Ad26.COV2.S at low or high dose, single or two shots; about 5 received placebo; per-sample allocation not given. Repertoires come from day 63 after the first vaccine or placebo injection. Boston provided a donor who was an adult aged 18-55 years. SARS-CoV-2 spike from the Wuhan strain was encoded by the vaccine, an Ad26 vector. This sample comprised peripheral blood, obtained in a trial of Ad26.COV2.S vaccine versus placebo. This receptor was taken from a person aged 18-60 years who received the Ad26.COV2.S COVID-19 vaccine or a placebo.

Written as DNA, the CDR3 is TGTGCCACCAGTGATTTGCGGACTAGCGGGAGGAATGAGCAGTTCTTC. Amino acid sequence: CATSDLRTSGRNEQFF. This chain links TRBV24-1 with TRBJ2-1, with 14 bases matching TRBD2. The CDR3 has 16 amino acids. Germline V lookup: CDR1 KGHDR, CDR2 SFDVKD. Trimming removed 0 bases from V and 7 bases from J; junction bases left unmatched: 1.